The sequence of this TCR beta chain was determined in a study of monozygotic twins with inflammatory bowel disease. TCRdb reworked the 5' RACE reads into one entry per CDR3 protein, no DNA. The sample table sets out roughly 330,000 distinct CDR3 sequences. The V gene's germline CDR1 is MNHEY and CDR2 SMNVEV (reference sequence). CDR3 size: 14 residues. The V and J genes are TRBV27 and TRBJ2-5. This TCR was sampled from a human donor with ulcerative colitis or Crohn's disease, or a healthy co-twin of an affected twin (not recorded which). Specimen: blood. CDR3: CASSLGLEQETQYF.